Listed below are T cell receptor beta chains from one sample, sequenced in a study of OX40 agonist ivuxolimab in advanced cancers. TCRdb keeps only in-frame clones here, not all; method: immunoSEQ multiplex PCR. The sample carries more than 80,000 clones, roughly nine tenths recorded once. Sequencing used CD4+ or CD8+ T cells sorted from blood, obtained in a trial of the OX40 agonist ivuxolimab. The receptors were gathered from an adult with an advanced solid tumor such as melanoma, head and neck, liver or kidney cancer. Both conserved end residues are part of each CDR3. Fields, in order: clone size, V gene, D gene, J gene, CDR3 DNA, CDR3 protein. D genes are given only for firm matches. Clone size appears in some rows only: once, few, many, or a class for an expanded clone.

clone size: NA
V gene: TRBV6-1
D gene: TRBD1
J gene: TRBJ1-2
CDR3 DNA: TGTGCCAGCAGTGCTTCTACAGGGGGGAGCTATGGCTACACCTTC
CDR3 protein: CASSASTGGSYGYTF

clone size: NA
V gene: TRBV27
D gene: NA
J gene: TRBJ1-5
CDR3 DNA: TGTGCCAGCAGTTTATATGGACAGTCAGTCAATCAGCCCCAGCATTTT
CDR3 protein: CASSLYGQSVNQPQHF

clone size: few
V gene: TRBV29-1
D gene: NA
J gene: TRBJ1-1
CDR3 DNA: TGCAGCGTTGAGGTACACCAGGCGAACACTGAAGCTTTCTTT
CDR3 protein: CSVEVHQANTEAFF

clone size: NA
V gene: TRBV6-6
D gene: TRBD2
J gene: TRBJ2-7
CDR3 DNA: TGTGCCAGCACTAGCGGGGGGCCGAGCTCCTACGAGCAGTACTTC
CDR3 protein: CASTSGGPSSYEQYF

clone size: NA
V gene: TRBV19
D gene: NA
J gene: TRBJ2-3
CDR3 DNA: TGTGCCAGTAGTATTCAGGGTGATACGCAGTATTTT
CDR3 protein: CASSIQGDTQYF

clone size: NA
V gene: TRBV2
D gene: NA
J gene: TRBJ2-1
CDR3 DNA: TGTGCCAGCAGTGATAGTCTAGATGGGGATGAGCAGTTCTTC
CDR3 protein: CASSDSLDGDEQFF

clone size: once
V gene: TRBV4-2
D gene: TRBD1
J gene: TRBJ1-2
CDR3 DNA: TGTGCCAGCAGCCAAGATTCCGGGCCAGGGGGGATAGGAGGTGGCTACACCTTC
CDR3 protein: CASSQDSGPGGIGGGYTF

clone size: NA
V gene: TRBV19
D gene: NA
J gene: TRBJ2-3
CDR3 DNA: TGTGCCAGTACCCAGGCCCAGGGGACAGATACGCAGTATTTT
CDR3 protein: CASTQAQGTDTQYF

clone size: NA
V gene: TRBV19
D gene: NA
J gene: TRBJ2-4
CDR3 DNA: TGTGCCAGTAGTATCAGCTCAAATCTAGCCAAAAACATTCAGTACTTC
CDR3 protein: CASSISSNLAKNIQYF

clone size: NA
V gene: TRBV10-3
D gene: NA
J gene: TRBJ1-5
CDR3 DNA: TGTGCCATCAGTGCCGAGGGACGTCTCGACCAGCCCCAGCATTTT
CDR3 protein: CAISAEGRLDQPQHF

clone size: NA
V gene: TRBV7-2
D gene: NA
J gene: TRBJ2-5
CDR3 DNA: TGTGCCAGCAGCTTAGAACGGGTCGTGGAGACCCAGTACTTC
CDR3 protein: CASSLERVVETQYF

clone size: few
V gene: TRBV7-2
D gene: TRBD1
J gene: TRBJ2-3
CDR3 DNA: TGTGCCAGCAGCCTCAGGACAGGGGAGAAGTATTTT
CDR3 protein: CASSLRTGEKYF

clone size: NA
V gene: TRBV10-3
D gene: NA
J gene: TRBJ2-1
CDR3 DNA: TGTGCCATCAGTGGTCACAATGAGCAGTTCTTC
CDR3 protein: CAISGHNEQFF

clone size: NA
V gene: TRBV9
D gene: TRBD2
J gene: TRBJ2-1
CDR3 DNA: TGTGCCAGCAGTTTGCGGGAGTACAATGAGCAGTTCTTC
CDR3 protein: CASSLREYNEQFF

clone size: NA
V gene: TRBV4-1
D gene: NA
J gene: TRBJ2-2
CDR3 DNA: TGCGCCAGCAGCCGGCCGGGCCCCGATTCGCGGGAGCTGTTTTTT
CDR3 protein: CASSRPGPDSRELFF

clone size: NA
V gene: TRBV19
D gene: NA
J gene: TRBJ1-5
CDR3 DNA: TGTGCCAGTAGTATAGTCCGGGGCCCCAGCAATCAGCCCCAGCATTTT
CDR3 protein: CASSIVRGPSNQPQHF

clone size: NA
V gene: TRBV5-6
D gene: NA
J gene: TRBJ1-6
CDR3 DNA: TGTGCCAGCAGCTTGGCCCTCTCACCCCTCCACTTT
CDR3 protein: CASSLALSPLHF

clone size: NA
V gene: TRBV11-2
D gene: NA
J gene: TRBJ2-3
CDR3 DNA: TGTGCCAGCAGCAAATTTGTGGGCACAGATACGCAGTATTTT
CDR3 protein: CASSKFVGTDTQYF

clone size: once
V gene: TRBV28
D gene: NA
J gene: TRBJ2-3
CDR3 DNA: TGTGCCAGCAGTGTTAGGCCCCCCGGCACAGATACGCAGTATTTT
CDR3 protein: CASSVRPPGTDTQYF